This T cell receptor (beta chain) originates from a study of shared clonotypes between healthy human individuals. The overall study: Samples came from two female and a few male donors aged 18 to 49.

V shed 5 bases, J shed 12 bases, and the junction held 13 bases outside the gene matches. Germline assignment: CDR1 SGHTA and CDR2 FQGNSA. This CDR3 is built from 15 residues. Template amounts of around 300 ng DNA, about 30,000 T cell genomes, were employed in unsorted PBMC replicate PCRs. Clones were read by immunoSEQ multiplex PCR, and TCRdb kept only the in-frame ones, dropping some. The sample includes about 490,000 clones, 81% seen only once; the top ten take approximately 12%. Sample: PBMCs. The clonotype comes from a woman between 35 and 50 years old in good health. Some clones in this sample may be carry-over from other donors' samples. This chain joins TRBV7-2 and TRBJ1-5; 10 bases map to TRBD1. CDR3 sequence: CASSAYAGTGAFQHF. The CDR3, as DNA: TGTGCCAGCAGCGCCTACGCCGGGACAGGGGCCTTCCAGCATTTT.